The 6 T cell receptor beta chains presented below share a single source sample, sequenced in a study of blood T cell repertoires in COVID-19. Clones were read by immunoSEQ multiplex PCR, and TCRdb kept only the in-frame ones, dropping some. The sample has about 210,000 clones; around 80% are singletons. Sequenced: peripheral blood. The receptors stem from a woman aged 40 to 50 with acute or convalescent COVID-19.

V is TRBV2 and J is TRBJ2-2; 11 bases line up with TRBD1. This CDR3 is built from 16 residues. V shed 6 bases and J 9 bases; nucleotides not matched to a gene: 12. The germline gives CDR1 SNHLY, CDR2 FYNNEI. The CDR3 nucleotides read TGTGCCAGCAGACCGACCGGGACAGGGGGAGGTAGGGAGCTGTTTTTT. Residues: CASRPTGTGGGRELFF. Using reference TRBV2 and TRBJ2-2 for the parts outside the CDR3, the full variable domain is EPEVTQTPSHQVTQMGQEVILRCVPISNHLYFYWYRQILGQKVEFLVSFYNNEISEKSEIFDDQFSVERPDGSNFTLKIRSTKLEDSAMYFCASRPTGTGGGRELFFGEGSRLTVL.

The CDR3 DNA sequence: TGTGCCAGCAGCGCTCGAGAGGGCGCGAACACTGAAGCTTTCTTT. This codes for CASSAREGANTEAFF. This chain connects TRBV7-9 to TRBJ1-1, with no clear D. This CDR3 comprises 15 residues. From germline, CDR1 is SEHNR and CDR2 FQNEAQ (reference sequence). V lost 5 bases and J lost 1, with 14 bases in between.

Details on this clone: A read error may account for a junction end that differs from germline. CDR3 in amino acids: CASSQERGADNQPQHF. The CDR3 DNA reads as TGCGCCAGCAGTCAAGAGCGGGGGGCCGACAATCAGCCCCAGCATTTT. The rearrangement joins TRBV4-1 to TRBJ1-5; a possible D gene is TRBD1 (6 bases). The CDR3 has 16 amino acids. Germline V CDR1 and CDR2: MGHRA, YSYEKL.

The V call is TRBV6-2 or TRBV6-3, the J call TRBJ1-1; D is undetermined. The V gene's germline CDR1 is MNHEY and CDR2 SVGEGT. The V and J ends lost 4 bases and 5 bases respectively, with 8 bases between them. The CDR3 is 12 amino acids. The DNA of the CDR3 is TGTGCCAGCAGTTCCGGGAGAACTGAAGCTTTCTTT. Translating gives CASSSGRTEAFF.

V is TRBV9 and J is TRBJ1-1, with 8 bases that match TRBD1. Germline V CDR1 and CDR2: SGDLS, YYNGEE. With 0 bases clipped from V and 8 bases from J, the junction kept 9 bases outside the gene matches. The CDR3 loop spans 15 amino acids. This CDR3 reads CASSVAPNRGGEAFF. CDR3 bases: TGTGCCAGCAGCGTAGCCCCCAACAGGGGGGGGGAAGCTTTCTTT.

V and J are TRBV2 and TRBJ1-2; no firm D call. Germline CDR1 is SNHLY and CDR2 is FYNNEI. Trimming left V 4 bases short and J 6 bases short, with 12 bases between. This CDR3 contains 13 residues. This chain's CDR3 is CASSVMGGDGYTF. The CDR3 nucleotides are TGTGCCAGCAGTGTGATGGGTGGAGATGGCTACACCTTC. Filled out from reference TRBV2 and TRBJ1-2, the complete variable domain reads EPEVTQTPSHQVTQMGQEVILRCVPISNHLYFYWYRQILGQKVEFLVSFYNNEISEKSEIFDDQFSVERPDGSNFTLKIRSTKLEDSAMYFCASSVMGGDGYTFGSGTRLTVV.